This T cell receptor (beta chain) was documented in a study of blood T cells in healthy people across ages. Whole-study findings and limits: Long-lived donors exceeded aged donors in naive CD4+ cells and diversity. Older age coincided with a roughly linear decline in TCR beta diversity per million T cells.

Drawn from each donor were 9 to 10 milliliters of peripheral blood. This CDR3 region has 15 residues. The germline CDR1 and CDR2 sequences are LGHNA and YSLEER. With 0 bases removed from V and 10 bases from J, the gap between germline ends came to 13 bases. A note on this clonotype: Its specificity is not known.

Sample-barcoded 5' priming and a J-beta primer mix drove a second PCR of roughly 7 to 11 cycles. Each cDNA molecule, via a template-switch adaptor with 12 random nucleotides, was tagged. Using its own MiXCR run on the 5' RACE reads, TCRdb lists one record per CDR3 protein. The sample holds 1.5 million to 2 million distinct CDR3 sequences; just under 50% are singletons and the top ten take around 2.1%. This clonotype was obtained from a woman aged 40 to 49 in good health. Source material: blood. The rearrangement joins TRBV4-3 to TRBJ1-6; D not certain. As DNA, the CDR3 is TGCGCCAGCAGCCAAGATCGGGTGGGTCTCTCACCCCTCCACTTT. It translates to CASSQDRVGLSPLHF.